This T cell receptor (beta chain) was documented in a study of cytomegalovirus exposure and HLA in healthy donors. V was cut by 0 bases and J by 7 bases, with 8 bases left in between. Germline values: CDR1 SGHDT, CDR2 YYEEEE. The CDR3 is 12 amino acids. Study results and caveats: The study designated over 150 TCR beta chains cytomegalovirus-associated. Productive status was seen about 87% or about 30% of the time for most TCR beta V segments in an earlier analysis.

PCR involved 60 Vbeta and 13 Jbeta primers. Measured with immunoSEQ multiplex PCR; TCRdb has only the in-frame clones, and not every one. Seen here are more than 150,000 clones, about 79% observed once, and the top ten hold around 1.2%. Comment on this clone: Its antigen is currently unknown.

The sequenced sample consisted of PBMCs. The chain has TRBV5-6 and TRBJ2-7, with D hard to call. The clonotype comes from a girl aged 2 to 10 in good health and CMV-seropositive. CDR3 DNA sequence: TGTGCCAGCAGCTTGGGACTCCGAGAGCAGTACTTC. It encodes CASSLGLREQYF.